This T cell receptor (beta chain) originates from a study of blood T cell repertoires in COVID-19. In the study overall: The study drew acute and convalescent COVID-19 samples from the United States, Italy and Spain. Sample material is recorded as cDNA or gDNA derived from T cells, B-cell-depleted T cells, or PBMCs.

CDR1 is SGHTA and CDR2 is FQGNSA in the germline V gene. The CDR3 is 16 amino acids. V shed 2 bases and J 7 bases; nucleotides not matched to a gene: 7. As originally analysed: Researchers report that nucleated cell counts were estimated from reference gene primer amplification. Using immunoSEQ multiplex PCR, the repertoire was profiled, and TCRdb retains in-frame clones only, with some absent. V, J and clone size were drawn from that table, and D and trimming were deduced from the DNA. The sample shows tens of thousands of clones, around 82% of them seen only once. The chain links TRBV7-2 to TRBJ1-6; 8 bases align to TRBD1. This TCR came from a human donor in a cohort sampled during active COVID-19. Sequenced: peripheral blood. The CDR3 sequence: CASSLMGTGANSPLHF. The DNA of the CDR3 is TGTGCCAGCAGCTTAATGGGGACAGGCGCGAATTCACCCCTCCACTTT.